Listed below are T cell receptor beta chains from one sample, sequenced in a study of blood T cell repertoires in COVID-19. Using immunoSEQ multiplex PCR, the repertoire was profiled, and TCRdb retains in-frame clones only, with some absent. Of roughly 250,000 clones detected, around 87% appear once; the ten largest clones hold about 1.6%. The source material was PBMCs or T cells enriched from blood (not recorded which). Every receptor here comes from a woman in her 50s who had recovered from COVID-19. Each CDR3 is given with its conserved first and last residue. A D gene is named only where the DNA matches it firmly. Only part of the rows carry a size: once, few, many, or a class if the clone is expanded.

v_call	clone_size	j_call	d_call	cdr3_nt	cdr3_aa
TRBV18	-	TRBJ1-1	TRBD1	TGTGCCAGCTCACCCGGGACAGAGATCTCTGAAGCTTTCTTT	CASSPGTEISEAFF
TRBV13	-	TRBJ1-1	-	TGTGCCAGCAGCTTAAGGGGCCCTTCAAAATACACTGAAGCTTTCTTT	CASSLRGPSKYTEAFF
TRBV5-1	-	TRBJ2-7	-	TGCGCCAGCAGTTCCAAGGAGAACTACGAGCAGTACTTC	CASSSKENYEQYF
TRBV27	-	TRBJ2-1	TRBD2	TGTGCCAGCAGTTTGAGGCGTGGCGGGAGGGGTGAGCAGTTCTTC	CASSLRRGGRGEQFF
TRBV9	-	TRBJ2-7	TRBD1	TGTGCCAGCAGCCGTACGGGGGGACAGGGCTCCTACGAGCAGTACTTC	CASSRTGGQGSYEQYF
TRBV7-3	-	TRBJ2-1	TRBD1	TGTGCCAGCAGCACCGGGACAGGGAATGAGCAGTTCTTC	CASSTGTGNEQFF
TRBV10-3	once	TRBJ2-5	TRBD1	TGTGCCATCAGTGGGGGACAGGGACAAGAGACCCAGTACTTC	CAISGGQGQETQYF
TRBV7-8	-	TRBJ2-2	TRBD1	TGTGCCAGCAGACGGACAGGGGGCATCAACACCGGGGAGCTGTTTTTT	CASRRTGGINTGELFF
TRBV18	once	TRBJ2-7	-	TGTGCCAGCTCACCACAGGGGGTGAACTCCTACGAGCAGTACTTC	CASSPQGVNSYEQYF
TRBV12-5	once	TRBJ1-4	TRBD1	TGTGCTAGTGGTTTGGGGACAGGGGAGGAAAAACTGTTTTTT	CASGLGTGEEKLFF
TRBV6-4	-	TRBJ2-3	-	TGTGCCAGCAGTGAGGAACGGGGAGATACGCAGTATTTT	CASSEERGDTQYF
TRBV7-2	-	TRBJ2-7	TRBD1	TGTGCCAGCAGCTTCGACAGGGGGCTCGCCATAGACTTC	CASSFDRGLAIDF
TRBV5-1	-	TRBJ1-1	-	TGCGCCAGCAGCTTGACTTCCCTGAACACTGAAGCTTTCTTT	CASSLTSLNTEAFF
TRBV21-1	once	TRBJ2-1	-	TGTGCCAGCAGCAACTTTAGCGGGAGCTCCTACAATGAGCAGTTCTTC	CASSNFSGSSYNEQFF
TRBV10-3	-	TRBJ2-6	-	TGTGCCATCAGTGCGGACAGTTCGGCCAACGTCCTGACTTTC	CAISADSSANVLTF